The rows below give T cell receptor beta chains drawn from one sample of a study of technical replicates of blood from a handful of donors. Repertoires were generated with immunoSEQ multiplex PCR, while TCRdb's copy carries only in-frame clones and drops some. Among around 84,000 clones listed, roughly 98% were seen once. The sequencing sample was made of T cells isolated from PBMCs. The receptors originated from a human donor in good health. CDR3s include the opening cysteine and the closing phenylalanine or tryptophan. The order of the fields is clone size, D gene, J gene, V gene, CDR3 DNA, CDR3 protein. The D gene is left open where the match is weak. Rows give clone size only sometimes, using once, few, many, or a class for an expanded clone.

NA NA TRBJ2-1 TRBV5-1 TGCGCCAGCAGCTCTCTGACGGGGGGCGACAATGAGCAGTTCTTC CASSSLTGGDNEQFF
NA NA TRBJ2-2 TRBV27 TGTGCCAGCAGTCCGAGTATCGGGGAGCTGTTTTTT CASSPSIGELFF
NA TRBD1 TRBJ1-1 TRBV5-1 TGCGCCAGCAGCTTGCCGGACAGGGCCGGCGCTGAAGCTTTCTTT CASSLPDRAGAEAFF
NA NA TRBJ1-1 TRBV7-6 TGTGCCAGCAGCCGTGGGGGGGGAGAAGCTTTCTTT CASSRGGGEAFF
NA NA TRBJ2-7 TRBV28 TGTGCCAGCAGTTTACCTCGGCAGGGCCACGAGCAGTACTTC CASSLPRQGHEQYF
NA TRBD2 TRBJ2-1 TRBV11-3 TGTGCCAGCAGCCTAGCGGGGGGATACAATGAGCAGTTCTTC CASSLAGGYNEQFF
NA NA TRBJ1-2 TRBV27 TGTGCCAGCAGTTTATTTCCGGGAACCTCTCCTGGCTACACCTTC CASSLFPGTSPGYTF
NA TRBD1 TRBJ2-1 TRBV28 TGTGCCAGCAGTCCCCAGTTAAAGGGGACAGGGAATGAAGGTGAGCAGTTCTTC CASSPQLKGTGNEGEQFF
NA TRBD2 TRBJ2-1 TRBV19 TGTGCCAGTACGCCCAGTCTAGCGGGCTCCTACAATGAGCAGTTCTTC CASTPSLAGSYNEQFF
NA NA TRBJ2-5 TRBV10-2 TGCGCCAGCAGTGAGCTATCTCATGGGACCCAGTACTTC CASSELSHGTQYF
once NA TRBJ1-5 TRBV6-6 TGTGCCAGCAGTCCCGCGGGGAATAGCAATCAGCCCCAGCATTTT CASSPAGNSNQPQHF
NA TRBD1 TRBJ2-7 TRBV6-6 TGTGCCAGCAGTCCCGGACAGGGGGTGAAATACGAGCAGTACTTC CASSPGQGVKYEQYF
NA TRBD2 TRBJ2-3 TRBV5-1 TGCGCCAGCAGCTTGGGACTAGCGGGGACCACAGATACGCAGTATTTT CASSLGLAGTTDTQYF
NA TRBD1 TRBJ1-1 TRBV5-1 TGCGCCAGCAGCGCCAGGGGGGCAGGCACTGAAGCTTTCTTT CASSARGAGTEAFF
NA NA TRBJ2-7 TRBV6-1 TGTGCCAGCAGTGAAGGGGAGGTGGGCGAGCAGTACTTC CASSEGEVGEQYF
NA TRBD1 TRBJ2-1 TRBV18 TGTGCCAGCTCAAAAACGGGACAGGGGATTAATGAGCAGTTCTTC CASSKTGQGINEQFF
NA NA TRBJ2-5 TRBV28 TGTGCCAGCAGTGCCCATTTAACCCGGGAGACCCAGTACTTC CASSAHLTRETQYF
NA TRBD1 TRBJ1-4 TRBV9 TGTGCCAGCAGCTTCCAGGGGGCTAGGAATGAAAAACTGTTTTTT CASSFQGARNEKLFF
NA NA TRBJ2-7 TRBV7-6 TGTGCCAGCAGCTTATCAGGGATCGGCGAGCAGTACTTC CASSLSGIGEQYF
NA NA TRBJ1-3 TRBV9 TGTGCCAGCAGCGCCACTATCTCTGGAAACACCATATATTTT CASSATISGNTIYF
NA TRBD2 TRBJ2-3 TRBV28 TGTGCCAGCAGTTTCCAGGCCCTGACTAGCGGGAATCACGCATTGAGCACAGATACGCAGTATTTT CASSFQALTSGNHALSTDTQYF
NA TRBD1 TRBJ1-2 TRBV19 TGTGCCAGTAGAACTAACAGGGGCAACTATGGCTACACCTTC CASRTNRGNYGYTF
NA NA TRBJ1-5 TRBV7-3 TGTGCCAGCTCCGGATCTGGGGCCTGGTTTGAGCGTGAGCAGCCCCAGCATTTT CASSGSGAWFEREQPQHF
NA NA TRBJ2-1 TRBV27 NA CASSWASGTGGRFF
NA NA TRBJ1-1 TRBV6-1 TGTGCCAGCAGTGAAAGAGTAACTGAAGCTTTCTTT CASSERVTEAFF
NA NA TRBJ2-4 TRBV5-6 TGTGCCAGCAGCTTGCGGGGACTAGCCAAAAACATTCAGTACTTC CASSLRGLAKNIQYF
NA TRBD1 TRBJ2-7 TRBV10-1 TGCGCCAGCAGTGAGTCGGGACAGGCACTAACCTACGAGCAGTACTTC CASSESGQALTYEQYF
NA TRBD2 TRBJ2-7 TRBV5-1 TGCGCCAGCGGTCCCGGGACTAGCGGCTACGAGCAGTACTTC CASGPGTSGYEQYF
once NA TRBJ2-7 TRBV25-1 TGTGCCAGCACTGGAAACAGGGTCGAGCAGTACTTC CASTGNRVEQYF
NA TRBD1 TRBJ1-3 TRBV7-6 TGTGCCAGCAGCACGGGACAGGGCGTGAGAAACACCATATATTTT CASSTGQGVRNTIYF
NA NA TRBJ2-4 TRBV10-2 TGCGCCAGCAGTGAGCAATGGGGAGACAAAAACATTCAGTACTTC CASSEQWGDKNIQYF
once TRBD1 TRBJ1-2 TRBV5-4 TGTGCCAGCAGCTTAGACAGGGGTCAATACTATGGCTACACCTTC CASSLDRGQYYGYTF